These T cell receptor beta chains were read from a single sample in a study of blood T cell repertoires in COVID-19. Repertoires were generated with immunoSEQ multiplex PCR, while TCRdb's copy carries only in-frame clones and drops some. There are about 160,000 clones in the sample; about four fifths occur only once, and about 15% lies in the top ten. Specimen: peripheral blood. These receptors all come from a woman older than 75 with acute or convalescent COVID-19. Each CDR3 is given with its conserved first and last residue. The order of the fields is J gene, D gene, clone size, V gene, CDR3 DNA, CDR3 protein. The D gene is left open where the match is weak. Not all rows give a size; the values are once, few, many and, for expanded clones, a class.

TRBJ2-7	TRBD1	.	TRBV7-8	TGTGCCAGCAGCTTTATAGGGACAGGGGCTTACGAGCAGTACTTC	CASSFIGTGAYEQYF
TRBJ2-2	TRBD2	.	TRBV2	TGTGCCAGCAGTTGGACACGGGAGGCCGGGGAGCTGTTTTTT	CASSWTREAGELFF
TRBJ1-2	.	.	TRBV11-2	TGTGCCAGCAGCTTAGGGGTCCGTTTCAACAGTGGCTACACCTTC	CASSLGVRFNSGYTF
TRBJ2-7	.	.	TRBV6-1	TGTGCCAGCAGTGAAGCGGCCCAGGGCGAGCAGTACTTC	CASSEAAQGEQYF
TRBJ2-1	.	.	TRBV5-1	TGCGCCAGCAGCTTACCGGGGGTAAATGAGCAGTTCTTC	CASSLPGVNEQFF
TRBJ2-7	.	.	TRBV30	TGTGCCTGGCAGGGGCTTCTGTCCGAGCAGTACTTC	CAWQGLLSEQYF
TRBJ2-1	.	few	TRBV12-5	TGTGCTAGTGGGCCGGGACTCTCACAATGGGAGCAGTTCTTC	CASGPGLSQWEQFF
TRBJ2-5	.	.	TRBV3-1/TRBV3-2	TGTGCCAGCAGCCAATCCCCTAACCAGTACTTC	CASSQSPNQYF
TRBJ2-5	TRBD1	.	TRBV29-1	TGCAGCTCCCGGGACAGGGTCCTAGAGACCCAGTACTTC	CSSRDRVLETQYF
TRBJ1-2	TRBD1	.	TRBV6-6	TGTGCCAGCAGTAACAGGGGTCTTCTGGGCTACACCTTC	CASSNRGLLGYTF